These 32 T cell receptor beta chains were all obtained from the same sample, sequenced in a study of T cells expressing NK-cell markers. TCRdb reprocessed the 5' RACE reads, with one entry per CDR3 protein and no DNA. This sample contains 500,000 to 600,000 distinct CDR3 sequences. Material: blood T cells: a sorted CD56 or NKG2C T cell subset, CD4+ or CD8+ T cells, or bulk PBMC T cells (not recorded which). The receptors were sampled from a man aged 18 to 29 in good health.

The chain is built from TRBV6-5 and TRBJ1-4. The CDR3 contains 13 residues. Germline V gene sequence: CDR1 MNHEY, CDR2 SVGAGI. The CDR3 is CASRVSGSEKLFF.

V gene TRBV12-3 or TRBV12-4 combines with J gene TRBJ2-5; without DNA, the TCRdb call of TRBD1 cannot be checked. This CDR3 region has 15 residues. The CDR3 sequence: CASRGTEERKETQYF.

This chain joins TRBV6-5 and TRBJ1-2. This CDR3 has 17 amino acids. CDR1 and CDR2 from the germline V gene are MNHEY and SVGAGI. CDR3 protein: CASSYSNSRAASDGYTF.

V usage is TRBV7-6 and J usage is TRBJ2-5. The CDR3 extends over 15 amino acids. Germline loops: CDR1 SGHVS, CDR2 FNYEAQ. Here the CDR3 reads CASSPLLARQETQYF.

The chain uses TRBV10-3 and TRBJ1-5; TCRdb's D call, TRBD1, is unchecked because there is no DNA. This CDR3 is 12 amino acids long. CDR1 and CDR2 (germline): ENHRY, SYGVKD. CDR3: CATMESGGPQHF.

The genes are TRBV7-9 and TRBJ2-2; the D gene TCRdb calls, TRBD1, cannot be checked with no DNA. Germline V gives CDR1 SEHNR, CDR2 FQNEAQ (reference sequence). The CDR3 loop spans 11 amino acids. Here the CDR3 reads CAGTGTGELFF.

This rearrangement joins TRBV5-5 to TRBJ2-1; without DNA, the TCRdb call of TRBD1 cannot be checked. The CDR3 sequence is 15 residues long. The germline CDR1 and CDR2 sequences are SGHKS and YYEKEE (reference sequence). CDR3 protein: CASSSGTGPWNEQFF.

The CDR3 reads CASSLDPTGGRVNTGELFF. The rearrangement joins TRBV11-2 to TRBJ2-2; TCRdb's D gene call, TRBD2, goes unchecked for lack of DNA. CDR1 and CDR2 (germline): SGHAT, FQNNGV. The CDR3 totals 19 residues.

The genes are TRBV12-3 or TRBV12-4 and TRBJ1-2. There are 14 residues in the CDR3. The CDR3 protein is CASRNIGSFSGYTF.

V is TRBV7-9 and J is TRBJ2-7. CDR3 length equals 14 residues. The germline gives CDR1 SEHNR, CDR2 FQNEAQ (reference sequence). CDR3: CASSLAVGLNEQYF. The full variable domain, completed using reference TRBV7-9 and TRBJ2-7, is DTGVSQNPRHKITKRGQNVTFRCDPISEHNRLYWYRQTLGQGPEFLTYFQNEAQLEKSRLLSDRFSAERPKGSFSTLEIQRTEQGDSAMYLCASSLAVGLNEQYFGPGTRLTVT.

The rearrangement joins TRBV4-3 to TRBJ2-4; lacking DNA, the TRBD1 call made by TCRdb goes unchecked. The CDR3 extends over 16 amino acids. Germline loops: CDR1 LGHNA, CDR2 YSLEER. The CDR3 loop reads CASSQERGQGANIQYF.

The chain couples TRBV5-5 to TRBJ1-1; TCRdb lists TRBD1, though no DNA is available to test this call. CDR1 and CDR2 from the germline V gene are SGHKS and YYEKEE (reference sequence). The CDR3 contains 16 residues. CDR3 amino acids: CASSEGQGRGGTEAFF. The variable domain in full, completed from reference TRBV5-5 and TRBJ1-1, reads DAGVTQSPTHLIKTRGQQVTLRCSPISGHKSVSWYQQVLGQGPQFIFQYYEKEERGRGNFPDRFSARQFPNYSSELNVNALLLGDSALYLCASSEGQGRGGTEAFFGQGTRLTVV.

The chain combines TRBV7-8 with TRBJ2-4; TCRdb's D call, TRBD2, is unchecked because there is no DNA. This CDR3 is built from 14 residues. Per the germline V gene, CDR1 is SGHVS and CDR2 is FQNEAQ. The chain's CDR3 is CASSRLAALNIQYF.

The genes are TRBV27 and TRBJ1-1; TCRdb selects TRBD1, and the lack of DNA leaves this call unchecked. CDR3 length equals 14 residues. Germline CDR1 is MNHEY and CDR2 is SMNVEV (reference sequence). Here the CDR3 reads CASSHDRRGTEAFF.

The chain is built from TRBV6-1 and TRBJ2-6; the TRBD1 assignment by TCRdb is unverifiable without DNA. This CDR3 comprises 18 residues. CDR1 and CDR2 from the germline V gene are MNHNS and SASEGT. The CDR3 loop reads CASTLTGTGASGANVLTF.

The V and J genes are TRBV5-1 and TRBJ2-3; TCRdb's assignment of TRBD1 cannot be checked, as there is no DNA. This CDR3 comprises 16 residues. Germline lookup yields CDR1 SGHRS and CDR2 YFSETQ. This chain's CDR3 is CASSSGRGLNTDTQYF.

The rearrangement uses TRBV6-1 and TRBJ1-3. CDR3 length: 14 residues. The germline V gene encodes CDR1 MNHNS and CDR2 SASEGT. CDR3 in amino acids: CASPGAYSGNTIYF.

The genes are TRBV10-3 and TRBJ2-3; TCRdb's D call of TRBD1 is untestable without DNA. The CDR3 is made up of 16 amino acids. Looked up from germline, CDR1 is ENHRY and CDR2 is SYGVKD. CDR3 residues: CAISPGTGSSTDTQYF.

The chain combines TRBV7-2 with TRBJ2-3; no DNA is available, so the TRBD1 call from TCRdb remains unchecked. CDR1 SGHTA and CDR2 FQGNSA come from the germline V gene. This CDR3 has 16 amino acids. The CDR3 sequence is CASSLKTGASTDTQYF.

V and J are TRBV12-3 or TRBV12-4 and TRBJ1-5; the TCRdb D gene call, TRBD1, has no DNA to confirm it. The CDR3 totals 17 residues. The CDR3 spells CASSFRGIQNSNQPQHF.

The J gene is TRBJ2-1, the V gene TRBV7-2; there is no DNA to check the TCRdb D call of TRBD1. Per the germline V gene, CDR1 is SGHTA and CDR2 is FQGNSA. The CDR3 loop spans 13 amino acids. This CDR3 reads CASSQVGVNEQFF.

The V gene is TRBV20-1, the J gene TRBJ2-7; TCRdb picks TRBD2, but there is no DNA to check that call. There are 16 residues in the CDR3. Germline assignment: CDR1 DFQATT and CDR2 SNEGSKA (reference sequence). CDR3 residues: CSARTVTSGSLGEQYF.

The V gene is TRBV6-1, the J gene TRBJ2-1; the TCRdb call, TRBD2, lacks DNA for checking. Germline V gives CDR1 MNHNS, CDR2 SASEGT. There are 15 residues in the CDR3. The CDR3 loop reads CASSMGLADYNEQFF.

The chain uses TRBV29-1 and TRBJ1-1; the D call of TRBD1 rests on TCRdb alone, since no DNA is present to check it. Germline V CDR1 and CDR2: SQVTM, ANQGSEA. The CDR3 spans 11 residues. The CDR3 loop is CFGRKNTEAFF.

The chain uses TRBV29-1 and TRBJ2-3; no DNA is available, so the TRBD1 call from TCRdb remains unchecked. This CDR3 has 13 residues. CDR1 and CDR2 from the germline V gene are SQVTM and ANQGSEA. CDR3 amino acids: CSAWTGSTDTQYF.

The V gene is TRBV4-2, the J gene TRBJ1-1; TCRdb proposes TRBD1, but this gene call is untestable without DNA. Germline V gene lookup returns CDR1 LGHNA and CDR2 YNFKEQ. This CDR3 region has 16 residues. The CDR3 protein is CASSRFSDAGGMGAFF.

The V call is TRBV6-5, the J call TRBJ1-5; TCRdb's D gene call, TRBD1, goes unchecked for lack of DNA. The germline V gene encodes CDR1 MNHEY and CDR2 SVGAGI. The CDR3 spans 13 residues. This chain's CDR3 is CASQEGGNQPQHF.

This CDR3 reads CASSPEPYGDSRAYEQYF. The gene calls are TRBV4-3 and TRBJ2-7; the D call from TCRdb, TRBD1, cannot be confirmed without DNA. Looked up from germline, CDR1 is LGHNA and CDR2 is YSLEER. The CDR3 covers 18 residues.

The CDR3 sequence is CASSFLSAADTQYF. The rearrangement uses TRBV5-6 and TRBJ2-3. The germline gives CDR1 SGHDT, CDR2 YYEEEE. The CDR3 sequence is 14 residues long.

The chain is built from TRBV11-2 and TRBJ2-1. Looked up from germline, CDR1 is SGHAT and CDR2 is FQNNGV. The CDR3 length is 17 residues. The chain's CDR3 is CASSLIIVASSYNEQFF.

This CDR3 is CAISSGTTNTGELFF. This rearrangement joins TRBV10-3 to TRBJ2-2; with no DNA, the TCRdb D assignment of TRBD2 cannot be verified. Germline assignment: CDR1 ENHRY and CDR2 SYGVKD. CDR3 size: 15 residues.

J is TRBJ1-1 and V is TRBV2; with no DNA, the TCRdb D assignment of TRBD1 cannot be verified. The CDR3 has 12 residues. The germline V gene has CDR1 SNHLY and CDR2 FYNNEI. The CDR3: CASSRQRSWAFF.